These 29 T cell receptor beta chains came from one sample sequenced in a study of response to subunit inactivated influenza vaccine. TCRdb redid the calling of the RT-PCR reads with MiXCR, one entry per CDR3 protein. The sample lists about 540,000 distinct CDR3 sequences; less than 25% were seen once. These data are also associated with another study on T cells expressing NK-cell markers. From that study: TCR beta cDNA was generated via 5'RACE template switching incorporating UMIs.

The material was CD4+ T cells sorted from PBMCs, obtained about 12 days after vaccination. Receptor source: a man over 45 who received an inactivated influenza vaccine.

The table lists this clonotype with a few counts. The chain links TRBV12-3 or TRBV12-4 to TRBJ1-5; D unclear. This CDR3 spans 14 amino acids. Deletions cut 5 bases from V and 6 bases from J, with 14 bases between. CDR3: CASSQIRGSQPQHF. CDR3 nucleotides: TGTGCCAGCAGTCAGATACGGGGTTCTCAGCCCCAGCATTTT.

This clonotype was detected only a few times. Here the CDR3 DNA reads TGTGCCATCAGTGAGTCAGGAATAAACACTGAAGCTTTCTTT. This translates into CAISESGINTEAFF. The rearrangement joins TRBV10-3 to TRBJ1-1; unclear D gene. V lost 0 bases and J 2 bases, leaving 7 bases between the germline ends. The CDR3 contains 14 residues. The germline V gene encodes CDR1 ENHRY and CDR2 SYGVKD.

This chain joins TRBV19 and TRBJ2-2; TRBD1 might be the D (6 bases). Germline CDR1 and CDR2: LNHDA and SQIVND (reference sequence). CDR3 length: 16 residues. The V end lost 1 base, the J end lost 3 bases, and 12 bases lay between the germline ends. The CDR3: CASSIVRGSYTGELFF. CDR3 nucleotides: TGTGCCAGTAGTATAGTTAGGGGGTCTTACACCGGGGAGCTGTTTTTT.

The gene calls are TRBV29-1 and TRBJ1-2; D is perhaps TRBD1 (5 bases). V was trimmed by 4 bases and J by 4 bases, leaving 10 bases between them. CDR1 SQVTM and CDR2 ANQGSEA come from the germline V gene. The CDR3 loop spans 12 amino acids. The CDR3 DNA reads as TGCAGCGTTGGGGAGGGGATCTATGGCTACACCTTC. Its protein product is CSVGEGIYGYTF.

The chain carries TRBV29-1 and TRBJ2-7, with 7 positions matching TRBD1. J lost 6 bases, V lost 7 bases, and 18 bases had no gene match. The CDR3 covers 15 residues. The germline V gene has CDR1 SQVTM and CDR2 ANQGSEA. The CDR3 loop is CSARYIRDSNVEQYF. CDR3 DNA: TGCAGCGCGCGATATATCCGGGACAGCAATGTCGAGCAGTACTTC.

The V gene is TRBV12-3 or TRBV12-4, the J gene TRBJ2-5; D may be TRBD1 (6 bases). The germline V and J ends were trimmed by 3 bases and 1 base, with 9 bases remaining between them. CDR3 length equals 14 residues. The CDR3: CASSLGAPQETQYF. CDR3 sequence (DNA): TGTGCCAGCAGTTTGGGGGCACCCCAAGAGACCCAGTACTTC.

This chain links TRBV27 with TRBJ1-4; 7 nucleotides align to TRBD1. The ends lost 1 base at V and 3 bases at J; junction bases unmatched: 5. The length of the CDR3 is 16 residues. Germline CDR1 reads MNHEY; CDR2 reads SMNVEV (reference sequence). This CDR3 is CASSLFPGQPNEKLFF. For the CDR3, the DNA is TGTGCCAGCAGTTTATTTCCGGGACAGCCTAATGAAAAACTGTTTTTT. Complete variable domain (other parts from reference TRBV27 and TRBJ1-4): EAQVTQNPRYLITVTGKKLTVTCSQNMNHEYMSWYRQDPGLGLRQIYYSMNVEVTDKGDVPEGYKVSRKEKRNFPLILESPSPNQTSLYFCASSLFPGQPNEKLFFGSGTQLSVL.

This clonotype was seen more than once but under ten times. One end of the junction is discordant with germline, which a read error may explain. The rearrangement links TRBV28 to TRBJ2-5; D is possibly TRBD1 or TRBD2 (5 bases each). The CDR3 loop spans 12 amino acids. Germline CDR1 reads MDHEN; CDR2 reads SYDVKM. The chain's CDR3 is CASSFGTVAVDF. In DNA form, the CDR3 reads TGTGCCAGCAGTTTTGGGACGGTCGCGGTGGACTTC. The full variable domain, rest sourced from reference TRBV28 and TRBJ2-5, is DVKVTQSSRYLVKRTGEKVFLECVQDMDHENMFWYRQDPGLGLRLIYFSYDVKMKEKGDIPEGYSVSREKKERFSLILESASTNQTSMYLCASSFGTVAVDFGPGTRLLVL.

This clonotype has a handful of counts. The CDR3 spells CASSLRERNTEAFF. DNA of the CDR3: TGCGCCAGCAGCTTAAGGGAAAGGAACACTGAAGCTTTCTTT. The chain links TRBV5-1 to TRBJ1-1; D remains ambiguous. Deletions cut 2 bases from V and 1 base from J, with 9 bases between. Germline assignment: CDR1 SGHRS and CDR2 YFSETQ. The CDR3 is 14 amino acids.

This clonotype was observed a few times. The chain carries TRBV7-9 and TRBJ2-2; TRBD1 or TRBD2 may be the D gene (6 bases each). Trimming stripped 5 bases from V and 4 bases from J, with 11 bases between. The CDR3 extends over 14 amino acids. Germline CDR1 and CDR2: SEHNR and FQNEAQ (reference sequence). In nucleotides, the CDR3 is TGTGCCAGCAGCAGGGGGGAAAGCACCGGGGAGCTGTTTTTT. Its protein product is CASSRGESTGELFF. The full variable domain, with the rest looked up from reference TRBV7-9 and TRBJ2-2, is DTGVSQNPRHKITKRGQNVTFRCDPISEHNRLYWYRQTLGQGPEFLTYFQNEAQLEKSRLLSDRFSAERPKGSFSTLEIQRTEQGDSAMYLCASSRGESTGELFFGEGSRLTVL.

The rearrangement joins TRBV19 to TRBJ1-5; D uncertain. Trimming left V 6 bases short and J 0 bases short, with 9 bases between. The CDR3 extends over 14 amino acids. Germline V CDR1 and CDR2: LNHDA, SQIVND (reference sequence). The CDR3 region has the DNA TGTGCCAGTAGCCAGACCGATAGCAATCAGCCCCAGCATTTT. Its protein is CASSQTDSNQPQHF.

The chain is built from TRBV5-4 and TRBJ2-7; TRBD2 matches at 7 bases. This CDR3 has 15 residues. V gave up 4 bases and J gave up 3 bases; unmatched junction bases: 10. Germline CDR1 and CDR2: SGHNT and YYREEE (reference sequence). Here the CDR3 reads CASSRGGGLLYEQYF. The CDR3 DNA sequence: TGTGCCAGCAGCCGCGGCGGGGGTCTTCTCTACGAGCAGTACTTC.

In this sample, this clonotype turned up a few times. The CDR3 DNA follows: TGTGCCAGCAGCTCTACAGGGGTAGGGGAGCAGTACTTC. It translates to CASSSTGVGEQYF. The V gene is TRBV7-9, the J gene TRBJ2-7; 7 bases line up with TRBD1. CDR1 SEHNR and CDR2 FQNEAQ come from the germline V gene (reference sequence). The CDR3 loop spans 13 amino acids. With 4 bases clipped from V and 7 bases from J, the junction kept 7 bases outside the gene matches.

The V call is TRBV7-9, the J call TRBJ2-7, with 10 bases lining up with TRBD2. This CDR3 comprises 14 residues. After removal of 8 bases from V and 1 base from J, the junction contained 5 bases not matched to a gene. Germline V gene data show CDR1 as SEHNR and CDR2 as FQNEAQ (reference sequence). The CDR3 bases are TGTGCCAGCGCCTTAGCGGGGGGTTCCTACGAGCAGTACTTC. Encoded protein: CASALAGGSYEQYF.

This clonotype occurred a few times. The rearrangement links TRBV20-1 to TRBJ2-5; D may be TRBD2 (7 bases). This CDR3 spans 14 amino acids. Looked up from germline, CDR1 is DFQATT and CDR2 is SNEGSKA (reference sequence). V was trimmed by 3 bases and J by 0 bases, leaving 11 bases between them. The CDR3 sequence is CSASAGADQETQYF. CDR3 bases: TGCAGTGCTAGCGCGGGGGCGGACCAAGAGACCCAGTACTTC.

The gene calls are TRBV6-1 and TRBJ2-1; 10 bases fit TRBD2. The germline CDR1 and CDR2 sequences are MNHNS and SASEGT. With V trimmed by 6 bases and J by 11 bases, 7 bases remained unmatched. The CDR3 runs to 13 residues. CDR3 in amino acids: CASRKAGGLQQFF. For the CDR3, the DNA is TGTGCCAGCAGGAAAGCGGGGGGGCTTCAGCAGTTCTTC.

The V gene is TRBV28, the J gene TRBJ2-7; the match to TRBD1 covers 12 bases. The V gene end was trimmed by 6 bases and the J gene end by 4 bases; junction bases not matched to a gene: 10. Germline V gene sequence: CDR1 MDHEN, CDR2 SYDVKM. The length of the CDR3 is 16 residues. The chain's CDR3 is CASSDPGQGARYEQYF. In DNA, the CDR3 is TGTGCCAGCAGCGACCCGGGACAGGGGGCGCGTTACGAGCAGTACTTC.

The chain uses TRBV29-1 and TRBJ1-1; perhaps TRBD1 as D (5 bases). CDR3 length: 13 residues. V was pared by 7 bases and J by 1 base, with 13 bases between. Germline V gene lookup returns CDR1 SQVTM and CDR2 ANQGSEA. The CDR3 loop reads CSAKRTPNTEAFF. CDR3 bases: TGCAGCGCCAAACGGACACCGAACACTGAAGCTTTCTTT.

This clonotype was seen a handful of times. The chain joins TRBV29-1 to TRBJ2-2; a weak D match, TRBD2 (6 bases). The CDR3 runs 15 residues. V gave up 7 bases and J gave up 1 base, with 16 bases separating them. Germline-derived CDR1 and CDR2 are SQVTM and ANQGSEA. CDR3 protein: CSANSGTQNTGELFF. CDR3 sequence (DNA): TGCAGCGCGAACTCCGGGACTCAGAACACCGGGGAGCTGTTTTTT.

The chain carries TRBV20-1 and TRBJ2-1; D possibly matches TRBD1 or TRBD2 (6 bases each). The CDR3 has 16 residues. With 4 bases removed from V and 5 bases from J, the gap between germline ends came to 21 bases. CDR1 and CDR2 (germline): DFQATT, SNEGSKA (reference sequence). This CDR3 is CSAKSMGGHNNNEQFF. The CDR3 region has the DNA TGCAGTGCTAAAAGCATGGGGGGACACAATAACAATGAGCAGTTCTTC.

The chain uses TRBV20-1 and TRBJ2-7, with 10 bases lining up with TRBD2. The germline CDR1 and CDR2 sequences are DFQATT and SNEGSKA (reference sequence). After removal of 5 bases from V and 1 base from J, the junction contained 8 bases not matched to a gene. The CDR3 has 15 residues. In DNA, the CDR3 is TGCAGTGCTGACCGTAGCGGGGGGACTTCCTACGAGCAGTACTTC. This sequence encodes CSADRSGGTSYEQYF.

This chain uses TRBV7-7 with TRBJ2-2; 9 bases agree with TRBD2. Germline CDR1 and CDR2: SSHAT and FNYEAQ (reference sequence). The CDR3 sequence is 15 residues long. Trimming cost V 10 bases and J 7 bases; bases outside gene matches: 13. CDR3 region: CAIGGRGHFGGELFF. The CDR3 DNA sequence: TGTGCCATAGGCGGGAGGGGCCATTTCGGCGGGGAGCTGTTTTTT.

The CDR3 DNA reads TGTGCCAGCAGTGAGGAGGGGACCCACAATGAGCAGTTCTTC. It translates to CASSEEGTHNEQFF. The chain carries TRBV6-1 and TRBJ2-1, with D possibly being TRBD2 (6 bases). The CDR3 is made up of 14 amino acids. Trimming took 3 bases from V and 5 from J, leaving 11 bases between them. Germline CDR1 MNHNS, CDR2 SASEGT.

This clonotype has just a few counts. The chain uses TRBV12-5 and TRBJ2-3, with a possible D match to TRBD2 (6 bases). Per germline, CDR1 LGHNT and CDR2 FRNRAP. The CDR3 runs 16 residues. V was clipped by 3 bases and J by 0 bases, with 13 bases between them. CDR3: CASGLIRERSTDTQYF. CDR3 bases: TGTGCTAGTGGTTTAATCCGGGAGCGTAGCACAGATACGCAGTATTTT.

This clonotype was detected a few times. V is TRBV5-1 and J is TRBJ2-7; 7 bases align to TRBD1. Germline trimming cut 4 bases from V and 5 bases from J; bases unmatched to any gene: 9. The CDR3 contains 14 residues. The germline V gene encodes CDR1 SGHRS and CDR2 YFSETQ. The CDR3 spells CASSSRQGRDEQYF. In DNA, the CDR3 is TGCGCCAGCAGCAGCAGACAGGGAAGGGACGAGCAGTACTTC.

The chain recombines TRBV28 with TRBJ1-2, with 8 bases lining up with TRBD1. Germline lookup yields CDR1 MDHEN and CDR2 SYDVKM. The CDR3 loop spans 15 amino acids. V shed 4 bases, J shed 8 bases, and the junction held 12 bases outside the gene matches. For the CDR3, the DNA is TGTGCCAGCAGTTCCCCCGAGACAGGGGCAAAGGGCTACACCTTC. Amino acid sequence: CASSSPETGAKGYTF.

The table lists this clonotype with a few counts. This rearrangement joins TRBV5-1 to TRBJ2-5, with TRBD2 matching over 9 bases. Germline values: CDR1 SGHRS, CDR2 YFSETQ. This CDR3 contains 16 residues. The J segment lost 5 bases and the V segment lost 0 bases, leaving 8 bases of the junction unmatched. In DNA form, the CDR3 reads TGCGCCAGCAGCTTGGAGGCTAGCGGGATCGGGGAGACCCAGTACTTC. It codes for CASSLEASGIGETQYF.

Only a few counts were recorded for this clonotype. The chain has TRBV12-3 or TRBV12-4 and TRBJ1-6; TRBD1 matches at 10 bases. The CDR3 is made up of 15 amino acids. V dropped 5 bases and J dropped 7; count of bases not matched to a gene: 5. CDR3 in DNA: TGTGCCAGCAGTATTGGGACAGGGGCAAATTCACCCCTCCACTTT. Protein product: CASSIGTGANSPLHF.

This chain connects TRBV12-3 or TRBV12-4 to TRBJ2-3, with no clear D. The V end was cut by 1 base, the J end by 8 bases, with 10 bases between. The CDR3 totals 13 residues. The CDR3 reads CASSLEYRFTQYF. In nucleotides, the CDR3 is TGTGCCAGCAGTTTAGAATACCGTTTTACGCAGTATTTT.